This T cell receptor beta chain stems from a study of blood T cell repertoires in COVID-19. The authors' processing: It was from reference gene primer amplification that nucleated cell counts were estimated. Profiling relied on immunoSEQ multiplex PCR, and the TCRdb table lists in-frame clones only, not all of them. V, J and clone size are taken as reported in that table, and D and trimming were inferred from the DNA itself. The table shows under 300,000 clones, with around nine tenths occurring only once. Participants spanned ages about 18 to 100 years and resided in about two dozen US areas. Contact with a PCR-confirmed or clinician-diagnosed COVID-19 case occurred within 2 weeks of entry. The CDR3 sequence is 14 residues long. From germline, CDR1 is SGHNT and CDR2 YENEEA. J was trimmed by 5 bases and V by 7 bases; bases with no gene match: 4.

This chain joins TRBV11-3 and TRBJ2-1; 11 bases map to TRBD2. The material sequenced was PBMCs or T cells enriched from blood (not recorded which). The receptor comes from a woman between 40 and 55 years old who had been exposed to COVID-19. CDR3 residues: CASKLAGGNNEQFF. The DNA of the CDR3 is TGTGCCAGCAAATTAGCGGGAGGGAACAATGAGCAGTTCTTC.